The T cell receptor (beta chain) under discussion was sequenced for a study of blood T cells in healthy people across ages. Together with a sample-barcoded 5' primer, a J-beta primer mix was included in a second PCR lasting roughly 6 to 12 cycles. MiXCR, run by TCRdb on the 5' RACE reads, gives a single entry per CDR3 protein. This sample has around 1,900,000 distinct CDR3 sequences, with around 42% found just once. The V end was cut by 1 base, the J end by 7 bases, with 14 bases between. The CDR3 contains 15 residues. CDR1 SGHTA and CDR2 FQGNSA come from the germline V gene. The chain employs TRBV7-2 and TRBJ2-4; D is uncertain. The clonotype comes from a human donor in good health. Material: blood. CDR3 protein: CASSLVRGSLNIQYF. For the CDR3, the DNA is TGTGCCAGCAGCTTAGTCCGTGGTAGCTTGAACATTCAGTACTTC.